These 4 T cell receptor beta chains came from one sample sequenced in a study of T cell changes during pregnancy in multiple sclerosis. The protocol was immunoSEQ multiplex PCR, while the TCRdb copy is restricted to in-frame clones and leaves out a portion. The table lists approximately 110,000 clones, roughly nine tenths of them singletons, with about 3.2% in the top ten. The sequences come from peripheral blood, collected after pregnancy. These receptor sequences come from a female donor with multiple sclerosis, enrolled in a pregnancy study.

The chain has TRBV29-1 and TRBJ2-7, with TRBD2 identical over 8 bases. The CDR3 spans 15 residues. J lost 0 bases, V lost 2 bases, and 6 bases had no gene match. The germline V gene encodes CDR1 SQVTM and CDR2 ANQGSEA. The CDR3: CSVELAGLFSYEQYF. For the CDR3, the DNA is TGCAGCGTTGAACTAGCGGGCCTTTTCTCCTACGAGCAGTACTTC.

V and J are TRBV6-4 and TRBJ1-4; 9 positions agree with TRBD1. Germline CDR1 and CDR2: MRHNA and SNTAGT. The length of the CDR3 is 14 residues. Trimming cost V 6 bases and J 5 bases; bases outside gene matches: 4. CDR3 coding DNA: TGTGCCAGCAGCGCCGGGACAGGGAATGAAAAACTGTTTTTT. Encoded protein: CASSAGTGNEKLFF.

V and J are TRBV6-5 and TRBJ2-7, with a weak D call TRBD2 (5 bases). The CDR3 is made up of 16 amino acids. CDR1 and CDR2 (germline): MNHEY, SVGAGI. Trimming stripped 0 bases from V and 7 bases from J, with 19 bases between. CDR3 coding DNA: TGTGCCAGCAGTTACTCGGGCCCGTATCGGGGAGTTGAGCAGTACTTC. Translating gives CASSYSGPYRGVEQYF.

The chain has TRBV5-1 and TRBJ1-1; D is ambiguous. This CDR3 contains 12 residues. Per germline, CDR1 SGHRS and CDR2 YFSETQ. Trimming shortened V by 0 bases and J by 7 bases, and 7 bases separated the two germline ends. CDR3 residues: CASSLVGLEAFF. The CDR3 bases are TGCGCCAGCAGCTTGGTGGGCCTTGAAGCTTTCTTT.